Listed here are 28 T cell receptor beta chains from one sample, sequenced in a study of vaccination effects on CD4 cells after COVID-19. The antigens these receptors bind are not known. Measured with immunoSEQ multiplex PCR; TCRdb has only the in-frame clones, and not every one. The sample yields about 45,000 clones, around 70% seen once. Ahead of sequencing, the ViraFEST assay grew antigen-specific CD4+ T cells using viral peptide pools. A roughly 10-day culture period preceded the isolation of CD4+ T cells. The person was diagnosed with PCR-confirmed SARS-CoV-2 infection between March and December 2020. Sequences were derived from CD4+ T cells from PBMCs cultured with a peptide pool, sampled before COVID-19 vaccination. These receptors came from a human donor who had a prior SARS-CoV-2 infection.

This chain uses TRBV18 with TRBJ1-1; D unresolved. V was trimmed by 0 bases and J by 0 bases, leaving 8 bases between them. The CDR3 contains 15 residues. Germline CDR1 KGHSH, CDR2 LQKENI. The CDR3 DNA reads as TGTGCCAGCTCACCACCTTTAGGGCTGAACACTGAAGCTTTCTTT. Protein product: CASSPPLGLNTEAFF. The full variable domain, completed using reference TRBV18 and TRBJ1-1, is NAGVMQNPRHLVRRRGQEARLRCSPMKGHSHVYWYRQLPEEGLKFMVYLQKENIIDESGMPKERFSAEFPKEGPSILRIQQVVRGDSAAYFCASSPPLGLNTEAFFGQGTRLTVV.

The chain links TRBV6-1 to TRBJ2-5; tentatively, D is TRBD1 (5 bases). Germline CDR1 and CDR2: MNHNS and SASEGT. The CDR3 runs to 15 residues. Trimming stripped 2 bases from V and 1 base from J, with 11 bases between. Written as DNA, the CDR3 is TGTGCCAGCAGTGAACTATTAACAGGCCAAGAGACCCAGTACTTC. It codes for CASSELLTGQETQYF.

This chain links TRBV12-3 or TRBV12-4 with TRBJ1-5; no firm D call. This CDR3 comprises 13 residues. The ends were cut back, 3 bases at V and 3 bases at J, with 6 bases in the middle. CDR3 nucleotides: TGTGCCAGCAGTTTGACGTCCAATCAGCCCCAGCATTTT. Translated: CASSLTSNQPQHF.

This sequence joins TRBV7-9 and TRBJ2-2; D unresolved. Germline V gene data show CDR1 as SEHNR and CDR2 as FQNEAQ (reference sequence). Trimming cost V 6 bases and J 2 bases, with 4 bases left between them. The CDR3 totals 12 residues. CDR3 sequence (DNA): TGTGCCAGCAGACTAAACACCGGGGAGCTGTTTTTT. Translation: CASRLNTGELFF. Full variable domain (remainder filled in from reference TRBV7-9 and TRBJ2-2): DTGVSQNPRHKITKRGQNVTFRCDPISEHNRLYWYRQTLGQGPEFLTYFQNEAQLEKSRLLSDRFSAERPKGSFSTLEIQRTEQGDSAMYLCASRLNTGELFFGEGSRLTVL.

The CDR3 loop reads CAISTFKAGAGQETQYF. CDR3 nucleotide sequence: TGTGCCATCAGCACCTTCAAAGCGGGAGCAGGACAAGAGACCCAGTACTTC. This chain joins TRBV10-3 and TRBJ2-5; TRBD2 matches 8 bases. Germline CDR1 and CDR2: ENHRY and SYGVKD. Unmatched junction bases numbered 14, after V lost 6 bases and J lost 2 bases. The CDR3 has 17 residues.

The chain links TRBV27 to TRBJ2-1; D may be TRBD1 (5 bases). The CDR3 contains 16 residues. Trimming left V 6 bases short and J 2 bases short, with 17 bases between. CDR1 is MNHEY and CDR2 is SMNVEV in the germline V gene (reference sequence). CDR3 sequence reads: CASSLQWGGTYNEQFF. CDR3 sequence (DNA): TGTGCCAGCAGCCTCCAATGGGGCGGAACCTACAATGAGCAGTTCTTC.

This chain connects TRBV19 to TRBJ2-5; 8 nucleotides match TRBD2. J was trimmed by 1 base and V by 3 bases; bases with no gene match: 7. The CDR3 contains 16 residues. CDR1 LNHDA and CDR2 SQIVND come from the germline V gene (reference sequence). The CDR3, as DNA: TGTGCCAGTAGTATTTTCGGGACTAGTCCCCAAGAGACCCAGTACTTC. Its protein product is CASSIFGTSPQETQYF. The variable domain in full, completed from reference TRBV19 and TRBJ2-5, reads DGGITQSPKYLFRKEGQNVTLSCEQNLNHDAMYWYRQDPGQGLRLIYYSQIVNDFQKGDIAEGYSVSREKKESFPLTVTSAQKNPTAFYLCASSIFGTSPQETQYFGPGTRLLVL.

This chain's CDR3 is CASRLQGARETQYF. The CDR3 DNA sequence: TGTGCCAGCCGACTACAAGGGGCAAGAGAGACCCAGTACTTC. This chain connects TRBV7-9 to TRBJ2-5, with D perhaps assigned TRBD1 or TRBD2 (5 bases each). The CDR3 is made up of 14 amino acids. Trimming shortened V by 8 bases and J by 4 bases, and 17 bases separated the two germline ends. Germline values: CDR1 SEHNR, CDR2 FQNEAQ (reference sequence).

The sample holds many counts of this clone. The gene calls are TRBV19 and TRBJ2-3; 9 bases are a match to TRBD2. With V trimmed by 2 bases and J by 4 bases, 10 bases remained unmatched. Germline values: CDR1 LNHDA, CDR2 SQIVND (reference sequence). The CDR3 contains 17 residues. The CDR3 nucleotides read TGTGCCAGTAGTATAATCCGAGCGGGGGGAAGAGCAGATACGCAGTATTTT. Its protein is CASSIIRAGGRADTQYF.

The chain combines TRBV24-1 with TRBJ2-5; 10 bases map to TRBD1. CDR3 length equals 15 residues. CDR1 and CDR2 (germline): KGHDR, SFDVKD. Losses at the gene ends were 7 bases for V and 4 bases for J; bases not matched to a gene: 8. CDR3 region: CATSPGQGRRETQYF. CDR3 in DNA: TGTGCCACCAGCCCGGGACAGGGGCGTCGAGAGACCCAGTACTTC.

This clone is a singleton in its sample. This sequence joins TRBV18 and TRBJ2-5, with 9 bases identical to TRBD2. The CDR3 sequence is 19 residues long. J was trimmed by 5 bases and V by 3 bases; bases with no gene match: 19. Germline V lookup: CDR1 KGHSH, CDR2 LQKENI. The CDR3 protein is CASSPQWDSAGGPQETQYF. The CDR3 DNA sequence: TGTGCCAGCTCACCGCAGTGGGATTCCGCGGGGGGGCCCCAGGAGACCCAGTACTTC.

The rearrangement links TRBV5-1 to TRBJ2-7; TRBD1 matches at 10 bases. This CDR3 has 15 amino acids. J lost 2 bases, V lost 3 bases, and 5 bases had no gene match. In germline, CDR1 is SGHRS, CDR2 YFSETQ. The CDR3 loop is CASSSRTGGTYEQYF. As DNA, the CDR3 is TGCGCCAGCAGCTCGAGGACAGGGGGGACCTACGAGCAGTACTTC.

The rearrangement joins TRBV5-1 to TRBJ2-1; weak D call: TRBD2 (5 bases). Trimming shortened V by 6 bases and J by 4 bases, and 20 bases separated the two germline ends. The CDR3 is 16 residues long. The V gene's germline CDR1 is SGHRS and CDR2 YFSETQ. The CDR3 sequence is CASTSPGIGNYNEQFF. The DNA for the CDR3 is TGCGCCAGCACCTCCCCCGGGATCGGGAATTACAATGAGCAGTTCTTC. The full variable domain, rest sourced from reference TRBV5-1 and TRBJ2-1, is KAGVTQTPRYLIKTRGQQVTLSCSPISGHRSVSWYQQTPGQGLQFLFEYFSETQRNKGNFPGRFSGRQFSNSRSEMNVSTLELGDSALYLCASTSPGIGNYNEQFFGPGTRLTVL.

CDR3 residues: CASSLSGTGQYGYTF. For the CDR3, the DNA is TGTGCCAGCAGCTTAAGCGGAACAGGGCAGTATGGCTACACCTTC. This rearrangement joins TRBV7-6 to TRBJ1-2, with a possible D match to TRBD1 (6 bases). Trimming removed 2 bases at V and 5 bases at J, with 15 bases between. This CDR3 has 15 amino acids. In germline, CDR1 is SGHVS, CDR2 FNYEAQ.

V usage is TRBV6-5 and J usage is TRBJ1-2; unclear D gene. This CDR3 comprises 14 residues. CDR1 and CDR2 (germline): MNHEY, SVGAGI. V was shortened by 11 bases and J by 2 bases, with 18 bases between the two germline ends. The CDR3 nucleotides are TGTGCCTGTAGTCGGAACATTCAGAACTATGGCTACACCTTC. Translation gives CACSRNIQNYGYTF.

Details on this clone: The junction differs from germline at one of its ends, possibly a read error. The rearrangement uses TRBV10-3 and TRBJ2-1; no reliable D call. This CDR3 spans 12 amino acids. Germline CDR1 is ENHRY and CDR2 is SYGVKD. CDR3 DNA: TGTGCCATCAGTACCTCCTCCAATGAGCAGTTCTTC. This translates into CAISTSSNEQFF.

This clone showed up just a few times. The chain joins TRBV6-6 to TRBJ2-7; D is perhaps TRBD1 (5 bases). Germline CDR1 is MNHNY and CDR2 is SVGAGI (reference sequence). The CDR3 loop spans 15 amino acids. Trimming left V 6 bases short and J 3 bases short, with 18 bases between. The CDR3 region has the DNA TGTGCCAGCAGCTATGACAGCACCCCCGACTACGAGCAGTACTTC. This translates into CASSYDSTPDYEQYF.

The CDR3 loop is CASSWTGTRNTEAFF. The CDR3 coding sequence is TGTGCCAGCAGCTGGACCGGGACCAGGAACACTGAAGCTTTCTTT. The chain links TRBV11-2 to TRBJ1-1, with D tentatively TRBD1 (5 bases). CDR3 length: 15 amino acids. V was trimmed by 4 bases and J by 1 base, leaving 13 bases between them. The V gene's germline CDR1 is SGHAT and CDR2 FQNNGV. Filled out from reference TRBV11-2 and TRBJ1-1, the complete variable domain reads EAGVAQSPRYKIIEKRQSVAFWCNPISGHATLYWYQQILGQGPKLLIQFQNNGVVDDSQLPKDRFSAERLKGVDSTLKIQPAKLEDSAVYLCASSWTGTRNTEAFFGQGTRLTVV.

The chain carries TRBV9 and TRBJ2-5; 14 bases fit TRBD2. The CDR3 length is 17 residues. CDR1 SGDLS and CDR2 YYNGEE come from the germline V gene. With 4 bases clipped from V and 9 bases from J, the junction kept 14 bases outside the gene matches. The CDR3 DNA follows: TGTGCCAGCAGCCCCGGACTAGCGGGGGGTTCCCCGCTGGCCCAGTACTTC. It codes for CASSPGLAGGSPLAQYF.

This clone was found once. The chain uses TRBV18 and TRBJ1-3; D perhaps matches TRBD1 (5 bases). In germline, CDR1 is KGHSH, CDR2 LQKENI. V gave up 6 bases and J gave up 0 bases, with 12 bases separating them. There are 15 residues in the CDR3. The CDR3 loop reads CASSLMDISGNTIYF. In DNA, the CDR3 is TGTGCCAGCTCCCTTATGGACATCTCTGGAAACACCATATATTTT.

This chain joins TRBV7-3 and TRBJ2-3; no firm D call. Trimming cost V 0 bases and J 6 bases, with 10 bases left between them. This CDR3 contains 14 residues. Germline-derived CDR1 and CDR2 are SGHTA and FQGTGA. The CDR3 bases are TGTGCCAGCAGCTTAACGGCCCCCCCGGATACGCAGTATTTT. This gives the protein CASSLTAPPDTQYF.

The chain has TRBV5-4 and TRBJ2-1; TRBD1 might be the D (5 bases). Trimming removed 1 base at V and 3 bases at J, with 8 bases between. Germline CDR1 and CDR2: SGHNT and YYREEE (reference sequence). The CDR3 extends over 14 amino acids. The CDR3 bases are TGTGCCAGCAGCTTGTCGCAGGGCTACAATGAGCAGTTCTTC. This translates into CASSLSQGYNEQFF.

The chain is built from TRBV5-1 and TRBJ2-1, with 8 bases lining up with TRBD2. The germline V gene has CDR1 SGHRS and CDR2 YFSETQ. V lost 0 bases, J lost 4 bases, and 3 bases stayed unmatched. The CDR3 runs 15 residues. CDR3 loop: CASSLGERGYNEQFF. The CDR3 nucleotides are TGCGCCAGCAGCTTGGGCGAGCGGGGGTACAATGAGCAGTTCTTC.

The rearrangement joins TRBV11-3 to TRBJ2-5, with D possibly called TRBD1 or TRBD2 (5 bases each). Germline CDR1 SGHNT, CDR2 YENEEA. The CDR3 length is 15 residues. Trimming took 0 bases from V and 5 from J, leaving 13 bases between them. The CDR3 spells CASSLERNWGETQYF. The DNA of the CDR3 is TGTGCCAGCAGCTTAGAGCGGAACTGGGGGGAGACCCAGTACTTC.

The chain couples TRBV30 to TRBJ1-1; D call uncertain. Deletions cut 0 bases from V and 1 base from J, with 6 bases between. The CDR3 spans 13 residues. Germline values: CDR1 GTSNPN, CDR2 SVGIG (reference sequence). The CDR3 region has the DNA TGTGCCTGGAGTGTAAACAGGAACACTGAAGCTTTCTTT. It yields the protein CAWSVNRNTEAFF.

This chain links TRBV20-1 with TRBJ2-3; the D is unclear. The CDR3 extends over 11 amino acids. Germline V gives CDR1 DFQATT, CDR2 SNEGSKA (reference sequence). V was cut by 6 bases and J by 9 bases, with 13 bases left in between. The DNA for the CDR3 is TGCAGTGCCGTCTATCCCGGGACGCAGTATTTT. Its translation is CSAVYPGTQYF.

This chain connects TRBV18 to TRBJ2-7; D remains unclear. The germline gives CDR1 KGHSH, CDR2 LQKENI. This CDR3 spans 13 amino acids. Between the trimmed V and J ends, which lost 0 bases and 3 bases, there was a span of 6 bases. CDR3 protein: CASSPPGRYEQYF. The CDR3 nucleotides read TGTGCCAGCTCACCACCGGGCCGCTACGAGCAGTACTTC.

J is TRBJ1-5 and V is TRBV5-1; 8 nucleotides align to TRBD1. Germline CDR1 is SGHRS and CDR2 is YFSETQ. J gave up 3 bases and V 2 bases, and 4 bases lay outside the gene matches. The CDR3 extends over 15 amino acids. CDR3 coding DNA: TGCGCCAGCAGCTTAACAGGGGGGAACAATCAGCCCCAGCATTTT. This sequence encodes CASSLTGGNNQPQHF.